This T cell receptor beta chain was recovered during a study of blood T cell repertoires in COVID-19. Losses at the gene ends were 5 bases for V and 6 bases for J; bases not matched to a gene: 12. CDR1 and CDR2 (germline): MNHNY, SVGAGI (reference sequence). The CDR3 consists of 15 residues. Sequenced by immunoSEQ multiplex PCR; TCRdb stores in-frame clones only, minus some. The profile shows 200,000 to 250,000 clones, roughly 80% of them singletons. The study recruited people aged roughly 18 to 89 years across roughly 23 US areas. The sequence derives from a woman aged 45-65 years who had been exposed to COVID-19. V usage is TRBV6-6 and J usage is TRBJ2-7; TRBD1 matches at 8 bases. Sequenced input: PBMCs or T cells enriched from blood (not recorded which). The DNA of the CDR3 is TGTGCCAGCAGTCCTCGCGGACAGGGTGCGAGCGAGCAGTACTTC. The encoded protein is CASSPRGQGASEQYF.